Below, 27 T cell receptor beta chains from the same sample are listed, as sequenced in a study of blood T cell repertoires in COVID-19. Some clones are missing from TCRdb's copy, which holds only in-frame ones; the method was immunoSEQ multiplex PCR. Of approximately 200,000 clones listed, around nine tenths are singletons. Sequencing was done on a sample of PBMCs or T cells enriched from blood (not recorded which). The receptors come from a woman in her twenties or thirties who had been exposed to COVID-19.

This clone was detected only once. The chain has TRBV6-5 and TRBJ1-2; no clear D. V was shortened by 0 bases and J by 4 bases, with 12 bases between the two germline ends. The CDR3 is 15 residues long. Germline V gene sequence: CDR1 MNHEY, CDR2 SVGAGI. The CDR3 DNA is TGTGCCAGCAGTTACTCGGCCATGGTTGGCTATGGCTACACCTTC. It specifies CASSYSAMVGYGYTF.

The chain combines TRBV6-1 with TRBJ2-3; 7 positions agree with TRBD2. J gave up 4 bases and V 2 bases, and 3 bases lay outside the gene matches. The CDR3 contains 14 residues. Looked up from germline, CDR1 is MNHNS and CDR2 is SASEGT. The CDR3 DNA is TGTGCCAGCAGTGAACTGGGAGGGCCAGATACGCAGTATTTT. Translation: CASSELGGPDTQYF.

The CDR3 nucleotides read TGCAGCACCTCTCAGGACAGCTATGGCTACACCTTC. Translated, it gives CSTSQDSYGYTF. V usage is TRBV29-1 and J usage is TRBJ1-2; D may be TRBD1 (6 bases). The CDR3 runs to 12 residues. Trimming removed 8 bases from V and 4 bases from J, with 14 bases in between. The V gene's germline CDR1 is SQVTM and CDR2 ANQGSEA. Filled out from reference TRBV29-1 and TRBJ1-2, the complete variable domain reads SAVISQKPSRDICQRGTSLTIQCQVDSQVTMMFWYRQQPGQSLTLIATANQGSEATYESGFVIDKFPISRPNLTFSTLTVSNMSPEDSSIYLCSTSQDSYGYTFGSGTRLTVV.

The chain recombines TRBV7-3 with TRBJ1-1; TRBD1 is a possible D gene (5 bases). The V and J ends lost 5 bases and 0 bases respectively, with 13 bases between them. Germline V gene sequence: CDR1 SGHTA, CDR2 FQGTGA. This CDR3 has 15 amino acids. In DNA form, the CDR3 reads TGTGCCAGCAGCCAATGGGGGGGAATGAACACTGAAGCTTTCTTT. This codes for CASSQWGGMNTEAFF.

The genes are TRBV6-5 and TRBJ1-5; tentative D call: TRBD1 (5 bases). Germline V gene sequence: CDR1 MNHEY, CDR2 SVGAGI. The CDR3 consists of 15 residues. V shed 6 bases and J shed 2 bases, with 14 bases lying between them. The CDR3: CASRSRDTGNQPQHF. In DNA, the CDR3 is TGTGCCAGCAGAAGCAGGGATACCGGCAATCAGCCCCAGCATTTT.

The chain joins TRBV5-4 to TRBJ2-3, with TRBD1 matching over 8 bases. Germline assignment: CDR1 SGHNT and CDR2 YYREEE (reference sequence). This CDR3 contains 11 residues. V shed 9 bases and J 9 bases; nucleotides not matched to a gene: 6. The CDR3 DNA is TGTGCCATCCCGCCAGGGGGCACGCAGTATTTT. This codes for CAIPPGGTQYF.

This clone was found once. The rearrangement uses TRBV10-1 and TRBJ1-3; no clear D gene. CDR3 length: 14 residues. V lost 3 bases and J lost 4, with 10 bases in between. Germline V gene sequence: CDR1 WNHNN, CDR2 SYGVQD (reference sequence). The CDR3 nucleotides read TGCGCCAGCAGTGAAAGAGGCCGGGGAAACACCATATATTTT. As protein: CASSERGRGNTIYF.

This sequence joins TRBV7-9 and TRBJ2-1, with 12 bases matching TRBD1. The ends lost 3 bases at V and 6 bases at J; junction bases unmatched: 6. The CDR3 is 16 amino acids. CDR1 and CDR2 from the germline V gene are SEHNR and FQNEAQ (reference sequence). CDR3 DNA sequence: TGTGCCAGCAGCTTGGTGGCGGGACAGGGGGCCAATGAGCAGTTCTTC. Translation gives CASSLVAGQGANEQFF.

V gene TRBV6-5 combines with J gene TRBJ2-1; 11 nucleotides match TRBD1. V gave up 7 bases and J gave up 5 bases; unmatched junction bases: 7. Per germline, CDR1 MNHEY and CDR2 SVGAGI. This CDR3 has 15 residues. CDR3 in amino acids: CASTLDRGHDNEQFF. The DNA of the CDR3 is TGTGCCAGCACCTTGGACAGGGGGCATGACAATGAGCAGTTCTTC.

This clone turned up a few times. The chain has TRBV7-9 and TRBJ2-3; TRBD2 is a possible D gene (6 bases). The CDR3 length is 15 residues. V was clipped by 1 base and J by 3 bases, with 11 bases between them. The germline CDR1 and CDR2 sequences are SEHNR and FQNEAQ (reference sequence). The CDR3 coding sequence is TGTGCCAGCAGCTTAGAAGGGAGGAGGACAGATACGCAGTATTTT. It specifies CASSLEGRRTDTQYF.

This rearrangement joins TRBV5-6 to TRBJ1-1, with D unresolved. The V end lost 0 bases, the J end lost 5 bases, and 14 bases lay between the germline ends. CDR1 SGHDT and CDR2 YYEEEE come from the germline V gene. This CDR3 has 15 residues. CDR3 coding DNA: TGTGCCAGCAGCTTGGATCGGGTAAGAGAAACTGAAGCTTTCTTT. The encoded protein is CASSLDRVRETEAFF. The full variable domain, rest sourced from reference TRBV5-6 and TRBJ1-1, is DAGVTQSPTHLIKTRGQQVTLRCSPKSGHDTVSWYQQALGQGPQFIFQYYEEEERQRGNFPDRFSGHQFPNYSSELNVNALLLGDSALYLCASSLDRVRETEAFFGQGTRLTVV.

The chain's CDR3 is CASSLRETGELFF. CDR3 nucleotides: TGTGCCAGCAGCTTAAGGGAGACCGGGGAGCTGTTTTTT. The chain has TRBV5-4 and TRBJ2-2, with a weak D call TRBD2 (5 bases). Germline-derived CDR1 and CDR2 are SGHNT and YYREEE (reference sequence). Between the trimmed V and J ends, which lost 2 bases and 5 bases, there was a span of 7 bases. This CDR3 spans 13 amino acids.

The gene calls are TRBV12-2 and TRBJ1-5; the table gives TRBD1 as D, unverified against the DNA. TRBV12-2 represents a pseudogene. This CDR3 has 18 amino acids. The CDR3 nucleotides read TGTGCAAGTCGCTCCTCCTTGAGACAGGGGCCCATTGTGGAGCCCCAGCATTTT. Translation: CASRSSLRQGPIVEPQHF.

J is TRBJ2-2 and V is TRBV2; 8 bases are a match to TRBD2. Germline V gives CDR1 SNHLY, CDR2 FYNNEI. This CDR3 has 14 amino acids. V dropped 6 bases and J dropped 7; count of bases not matched to a gene: 7. The CDR3 protein is CASRFSREVGELFF. The CDR3 DNA sequence: TGTGCCAGCAGATTCTCGCGGGAGGTCGGGGAGCTGTTTTTT.

As concerns this clone: Its ends do not fully match the called genes, so a read error is possible. The chain couples TRBV3-1 (or the pseudogene TRBV3-2) to TRBJ2-7, with TRBD1 identical over 8 bases. Per germline, CDR1 LGHDT and CDR2 YNNKEL (reference sequence). The CDR3 runs 12 residues. The CDR3 DNA reads TGTGCCAGCAGCCAAGCAGGGGGCGAGAATTCCTTC. Protein: CASSQAGGENSF.

The rearrangement joins TRBV6-5 to TRBJ2-3, with D possibly matching TRBD2 (5 bases). The CDR3 runs to 15 residues. The germline gives CDR1 MNHEY, CDR2 SVGAGI. V was clipped by 7 bases and J by 0 bases, with 14 bases between them. As DNA, the CDR3 is TGTGCCAGCACCCCCTGGCGGGCTAGCACAGATACGCAGTATTTT. Its protein is CASTPWRASTDTQYF.

The chain uses TRBV2 and TRBJ1-1; possibly TRBD1 for D (5 bases). CDR1 is SNHLY, CDR2 FYNNEI, per germline. The CDR3 loop spans 14 amino acids. Trimming took 2 bases from V and 6 from J, leaving 13 bases between them. For the CDR3, the DNA is TGTGCCAGCAGTGAAATAAGGGGTACGGCTGAAGCTTTCTTT. Amino acids: CASSEIRGTAEAFF.

V and J are TRBV29-1 and TRBJ2-7; the D is unclear. CDR1 and CDR2 from the germline V gene are SQVTM and ANQGSEA. The CDR3 contains 12 residues. The V and J ends lost 3 bases and 2 bases respectively, with 8 bases between them. The CDR3 DNA reads TGCAGCGTTGACGGCGGTCCCTACGAGCAGTACTTC. This sequence encodes CSVDGGPYEQYF.

The CDR3 DNA is TGTGCCAGCAGTGAAGGGACTAGCGGGAGCAATGAGCAGTTCTTC. Translating it yields CASSEGTSGSNEQFF. The J gene is TRBJ2-1, the V gene TRBV6-1, with 13 bases aligning to TRBD2. CDR3 length: 15 residues. Per the germline V gene, CDR1 is MNHNS and CDR2 is SASEGT. The V gene end was trimmed by 1 base and the J gene end by 6 bases; junction bases not matched to a gene: 0.

The chain joins TRBV28 to TRBJ2-1; D might be TRBD1 (5 bases). Looked up from germline, CDR1 is MDHEN and CDR2 is SYDVKM. The CDR3 is made up of 13 amino acids. V lost 5 bases and J lost 4, with 9 bases in between. CDR3 nucleotides: TGTGCCAGCAGTGTGACAGAATACAATGAGCAGTTCTTC. This translates into CASSVTEYNEQFF. The full variable domain, rest sourced from reference TRBV28 and TRBJ2-1, is DVKVTQSSRYLVKRTGEKVFLECVQDMDHENMFWYRQDPGLGLRLIYFSYDVKMKEKGDIPEGYSVSREKKERFSLILESASTNQTSMYLCASSVTEYNEQFFGPGTRLTVL.

This chain connects TRBV25-1 to TRBJ2-1; 8 nucleotides match TRBD2. After removal of 10 bases from V and 0 bases from J, the junction contained 5 bases not matched to a gene. Germline loops: CDR1 MGHDK, CDR2 SYGVNS. CDR3 length: 14 amino acids. Here the CDR3 DNA reads TGTGCCACCCAAAGCGGGAGCTCCTACAATGAGCAGTTCTTC. Translated: CATQSGSSYNEQFF.

V and J are TRBV11-2 and TRBJ1-1, with TRBD1 matching over 9 bases. The CDR3 extends over 17 amino acids. Germline loops: CDR1 SGHAT, CDR2 FQNNGV. V dropped 1 base and J dropped 0; count of bases not matched to a gene: 6. CDR3 DNA: TGTGCCAGCAGCTTAGCGGGACAGGGCCTCATGAACACTGAAGCTTTCTTT. As protein: CASSLAGQGLMNTEAFF. Variable domain in full (rest from reference TRBV11-2 and TRBJ1-1): EAGVAQSPRYKIIEKRQSVAFWCNPISGHATLYWYQQILGQGPKLLIQFQNNGVVDDSQLPKDRFSAERLKGVDSTLKIQPAKLEDSAVYLCASSLAGQGLMNTEAFFGQGTRLTVV.

This chain uses TRBV4-2 with TRBJ2-4; 9 positions match TRBD2. This CDR3 spans 18 amino acids. CDR1 is LGHNA, CDR2 YNFKEQ, per germline. The junction had 12 bases not matched to a gene; V was cut back by 0 bases and J by 6 bases. Written as DNA, the CDR3 is TGTGCCAGCAGCCAAGAACCCAGCGGGAGGCCTCGGGGAAACATTCAGTACTTC. This codes for CASSQEPSGRPRGNIQYF.

The chain recombines TRBV27 with TRBJ2-7, with D perhaps TRBD1 (5 bases). This CDR3 comprises 15 residues. CDR1 is MNHEY, CDR2 SMNVEV, per germline (reference sequence). V was cut by 2 bases and J by 2 bases, with 13 bases left in between. CDR3 loop: CASSLGDSSPYEQYF. The CDR3 nucleotides read TGTGCCAGCAGTTTAGGAGACAGCTCCCCCTACGAGCAGTACTTC.

The chain joins TRBV6-2 or TRBV6-3 to TRBJ2-1, with TRBD2 matching over 8 bases. This CDR3 is 14 amino acids long. The V gene end was trimmed by 6 bases and the J gene end by 13 bases; junction bases not matched to a gene: 14. Per germline, CDR1 MNHEY and CDR2 SVGEGT. This chain's CDR3 is CASSDARGTSVQFF. CDR3 nucleotide sequence: TGTGCCAGCAGCGACGCCCGTGGGACTAGTGTTCAGTTCTTC.

This clone was seen a few times. J is TRBJ1-1 and V is TRBV12-5; D might be TRBD1 (6 bases). The CDR3 has 15 residues. CDR1 is LGHNT and CDR2 is FRNRAP in the germline V gene. V lost 1 base and J lost 6, with 15 bases in between. CDR3 sequence: CASGLGTRGLAEAFF. The CDR3 DNA reads TGTGCTAGTGGTTTGGGGACAAGGGGGTTGGCTGAAGCTTTCTTT.

The chain has TRBV18 and TRBJ2-1; possibly TRBD1 for D (5 bases). Between the trimmed V and J ends, which lost 2 bases and 3 bases, there was a span of 14 bases. The CDR3 extends over 16 amino acids. CDR1 is KGHSH and CDR2 is LQKENI in the germline V gene. The CDR3 DNA reads TGTGCCAGCTCACCAACCTTGACAGCGATCTACAATGAGCAGTTCTTC. This encodes CASSPTLTAIYNEQFF.